Listed below are T cell receptor beta chains from one sample, sequenced in a study of shared clonotypes between healthy human individuals. The table came from immunoSEQ multiplex PCR; TCRdb's copy has only in-frame clones and leaves some out. Among millions of clones, about 92% were seen once, and the ten largest hold around 0.14%. The sequenced sample consisted of naive CD4+ T cells sorted from blood. The receptor source for this set is a man between 18 and 29 years old in good health. The conserved cysteine and the conserved F or W are not part of the CDR3 here. The order of the fields is V gene, J gene, CDR3 protein.

TRBV6-5	TRBJ2-5	ASRLLAGETQY
TRBV7-8	TRBJ1-6	ASRIDRGYNSPLH
TRBV5-1	TRBJ2-1	ASSRRGDNEQF
TRBV5-1	TRBJ2-1	ASSERDGYNEQF
TRBV5-1	TRBJ2-7	ASSTDSTYEQY
TRBV30	TRBJ2-5	AWSRTSGSQETQY
TRBV5-1	TRBJ1-5	ASSLAGTGNQPQH
TRBV7-2	TRBJ2-7	ASSLRGQGRGEQY
TRBV2	TRBJ2-5	ASSPSGVGETQY
TRBV5-1	TRBJ2-3	ASSFRAGIDTQY
TRBV2	TRBJ2-5	ASILEGARGETQY
TRBV5-4	TRBJ2-5	ASSSSGTRQETQY
TRBV7-2	TRBJ2-3	ASSLAWGGPDTQY
TRBV7-2	TRBJ2-2	ASSTRGAGFGELF
TRBV6-1	TRBJ1-1	ASSEGVLGTEAF
TRBV6-5	TRBJ2-5	ASSYGTGGQETQY
TRBV7-2	TRBJ2-3	ASNFFSTDTQY
TRBV11-2	TRBJ2-3	ASSLEGVRADTQY
TRBV5-6	TRBJ2-3	ASTRPGGLGTDTQY
TRBV18	TRBJ1-5	ASSPAGGNQPQH
TRBV6-5	TRBJ1-2	ASSYSTNYGYT
TRBV30	TRBJ1-3	AWSNWRISISGNTIY
TRBV18	TRBJ1-5	ASSPQGTNNQPQH
TRBV21-1	TRBJ1-2	ASRGQSIYGYT
TRBV5-4	TRBJ1-2	ASSLKIGQGTNYGYT
TRBV29-1	TRBJ1-2	SVDTRQGPGTDGYT
TRBV9	TRBJ2-2	ASSVALAGGNTGELF
TRBV4-2	TRBJ1-3	ASSPSDLGGQNTIY
TRBV4-1	TRBJ2-2	ASSQVGLPTGELF
TRBV28	TRBJ1-1	ASSSLAGGGEHTEAF
TRBV19	TRBJ1-2	ASSLDRGQRVGYT
TRBV6-5	TRBJ1-2	ASSRETGAEGYT
TRBV28	TRBJ2-7	ASTPRRGDVGEQY
TRBV6-5	TRBJ1-1	ASSYLQTLNTEAF
TRBV28	TRBJ1-5	ASSPRWAGGNQPQH
TRBV1	TRBJ1-3	TSSQDGSGNTIY
TRBV11-3	TRBJ2-3	ASSLDFILSRRDTQY
TRBV5-1	TRBJ1-5	ASSLQGGGQPQH
TRBV11-3	TRBJ2-5	ASSLGRGQETQY
TRBV12-5	TRBJ2-5	ASGPGGQETQY
TRBV5-4	TRBJ1-2	ASSSGGGYGYT
TRBV6-5	TRBJ1-3	ASFGSGNTIY
TRBV7-9	TRBJ1-4	ASSALGGDFEKLF
TRBV18	TRBJ2-5	ASSPLLDPETQY
TRBV10-3	TRBJ2-7	AISPTRSSYEQY
TRBV4-3	TRBJ2-1	ASSPGRTSGRNEQF
TRBV21-1	TRBJ2-7	ASPEGEGEQY
TRBV28	TRBJ2-1	ASSLYMTPDEQF
TRBV5-1	TRBJ1-2	ASSLWGASGYGYT
TRBV9	TRBJ2-2	ASRGTGSGELF
TRBV18	TRBJ1-5	ASSPSSTRGPQH
TRBV30	TRBJ1-2	AWTGTGAAYGYT
TRBV7-4	TRBJ2-5	ASSSRGLEEETQY